This TCR beta chain was identified during a study of T-cell reconstitution after alpha-beta-depleted transplantation in children. This clonotype has at least ten counts. Preparation of the TCRbeta library involved a method that used unique molecular identifiers. TCRdb re-called the PCR reads with MiXCR, one entry per CDR3 protein. The data show approximately 400,000 distinct CDR3 sequences, about 11% seen once. Between the trimmed V and J ends, which lost 8 bases and 2 bases, there was a span of 12 bases. Germline V CDR1 and CDR2: MGHDK, SYGVNS. The CDR3 loop spans 13 amino acids. The sequencing used PBMCs from the stem cell graft donor, collected from the stem cell graft. The clonotype comes from a human donor who donated a stem cell graft to a child with acute myeloid leukemia. J is TRBJ2-5 and V is TRBV25-1; no clear D. CDR3: CASRTALQETQYF. The CDR3, as DNA: TGTGCCAGCCGGACGGCACTACAAGAGACCCAGTACTTC.